The 8 T cell receptor beta chains reported below all come from one sample, sequenced in a study of T cell clonotyping in hematopoietic cell transplantation. Method: immunoSEQ multiplex PCR; TCRdb's copy keeps in-frame clones and lacks some. Among some 9,600 clones listed, roughly 91% were seen once. The sample's time point: recipient sample about 28 days before transplant, after cytoreduction. This specimen was peripheral blood mononuclear cells, taken before stem cell transplant. The source is a woman in her forties or fifties with chronic myeloid leukemia. Some clones in this sample may be carry-over from other donors' samples.

The V call is TRBV30, the J call TRBJ2-7; D remains unclear. V was trimmed by 0 bases and J by 6 bases, leaving 9 bases between them. Germline values: CDR1 GTSNPN, CDR2 SVGIG (reference sequence). This CDR3 comprises 12 residues. The CDR3 protein is CAWSVSGREQYF. Written as DNA, the CDR3 is TGTGCCTGGAGTGTATCAGGTCGCGAGCAGTACTTC.

The chain combines TRBV5-4 with TRBJ2-5; D possibly corresponds to TRBD1 (6 bases). CDR1 is SGHNT and CDR2 is YYREEE in the germline V gene (reference sequence). The V and J ends lost 4 bases and 5 bases respectively, with 12 bases between them. This CDR3 comprises 13 residues. Here the CDR3 DNA reads TGTGCCAGCAGCCTTGGACAGAGGGAGACCCAGTACTTC. Translating it yields CASSLGQRETQYF.

The sample holds one count of this clone. The chain is built from TRBV6-5 and TRBJ2-2, with D uncertain. Germline V lookup: CDR1 MNHEY, CDR2 SVGAGI. V was trimmed by 5 bases and J by 3 bases, leaving 4 bases between them. The CDR3 has 12 residues. CDR3 DNA sequence: TGTGCCAGCAGTACTTACACCGGGGAGCTGTTTTTT. Translation gives CASSTYTGELFF.

The chain employs TRBV10-3 and TRBJ2-7; 12 nucleotides line up with TRBD1. J lost 7 bases, V lost 5 bases, and 9 bases had no gene match. CDR3 size: 15 residues. Looked up from germline, CDR1 is ENHRY and CDR2 is SYGVKD. The CDR3 bases are TGTGCCATCAGTTCCTCGGGACAGGGGGCCTTAGAGCAGTACTTC. Protein: CAISSSGQGALEQYF.

This rearrangement joins TRBV4-1 to TRBJ2-2; 11 bases fit TRBD2. CDR1 and CDR2 (germline): MGHRA, YSYEKL. V was clipped by 2 bases and J by 5 bases; unmatched bases: 4. This CDR3 spans 16 amino acids. The CDR3 DNA is TGCGCCAGCAGCCAACTGGGACTAGCGGTGACCGGGGAGCTGTTTTTT. Translating it yields CASSQLGLAVTGELFF.

This clone was observed once. This sequence joins TRBV28 and TRBJ2-7, with 11 bases that match TRBD2. The ends lost 6 bases at V and 4 bases at J; junction bases unmatched: 8. Germline V gene data show CDR1 as MDHEN and CDR2 as SYDVKM. This CDR3 spans 15 amino acids. The CDR3 sequence is CASSRPTSGIYEQYF. As DNA, the CDR3 is TGTGCCAGCAGCCGTCCGACTAGCGGGATATACGAGCAGTACTTC. The entire variable domain, with the rest obtained from reference TRBV28 and TRBJ2-7, is as follows: DVKVTQSSRYLVKRTGEKVFLECVQDMDHENMFWYRQDPGLGLRLIYFSYDVKMKEKGDIPEGYSVSREKKERFSLILESASTNQTSMYLCASSRPTSGIYEQYFGPGTRLTVT.

This chain joins TRBV25-1 and TRBJ2-5; 10 bases fit TRBD2. The V gene end was trimmed by 3 bases and the J gene end by 5 bases; junction bases not matched to a gene: 15. This CDR3 spans 18 amino acids. Looked up from germline, CDR1 is MGHDK and CDR2 is SYGVNS. The CDR3 DNA follows: TGTGCCAGCAGTGATACATTAAGGGGGCTAGCGGGAGTCGAGACCCAGTACTTC. Its translation: CASSDTLRGLAGVETQYF.

The chain recombines TRBV19 with TRBJ1-2; possible D gene TRBD1, 6 bases. Trimming left V 3 bases short and J 7 bases short, with 21 bases between. The CDR3 runs to 16 residues. Germline assignment: CDR1 LNHDA and CDR2 SQIVND (reference sequence). The CDR3: CASSIRTTGNVRGYTF. The CDR3 nucleotides are TGTGCCAGTAGTATTCGGACCACAGGGAATGTTCGTGGCTACACCTTC. The complete variable domain, with remaining parts taken from reference TRBV19 and TRBJ1-2, reads DGGITQSPKYLFRKEGQNVTLSCEQNLNHDAMYWYRQDPGQGLRLIYYSQIVNDFQKGDIAEGYSVSREKKESFPLTVTSAQKNPTAFYLCASSIRTTGNVRGYTFGSGTRLTVV.